The 14 T cell receptor beta chains listed next were all sequenced from one sample in a study of blood T cell repertoires in COVID-19. Assay: immunoSEQ multiplex PCR; the TCRdb copy retains only in-frame clones and omits some. The sample includes about 70,000 clones, roughly nine tenths of them seen just once. The sample consisted of peripheral blood. The receptor source for this set is a man aged 55 to 70 with acute or convalescent COVID-19.

The gene calls are TRBV29-1 and TRBJ2-7, with a possible D match to TRBD2 (5 bases). This CDR3 has 12 amino acids. V was cut by 4 bases and J by 3 bases, with 10 bases left in between. The germline CDR1 and CDR2 sequences are SQVTM and ANQGSEA. CDR3 in amino acids: CSVAGIYYEQYF. In DNA, the CDR3 is TGCAGCGTTGCGGGGATTTACTACGAGCAGTACTTC.

The genes are TRBV9 and TRBJ1-2; D may be TRBD1 (5 bases). The germline V and J ends were trimmed by 3 bases and 5 bases, with 17 bases remaining between them. The CDR3 is 15 residues long. The V gene's germline CDR1 is SGDLS and CDR2 YYNGEE. The CDR3 DNA is TGTGCCAGCAGCGGTATCGCGCAGGGAGGGTATGGCTACACCTTC. The encoded protein is CASSGIAQGGYGYTF. Filled out from reference TRBV9 and TRBJ1-2, the complete variable domain reads DSGVTQTPKHLITATGQRVTLRCSPRSGDLSVYWYQQSLDQGLQFLIQYYNGEERAKGNILERFSAQQFPDLHSELNLSSLELGDSALYFCASSGIAQGGYGYTFGSGTRLTVV.

J is TRBJ1-2 and V is TRBV6-2 or TRBV6-3; a possible D gene is TRBD1 (6 bases). Trimming pared 5 bases from V and 5 bases from J, leaving 12 bases between. Germline V gene data show CDR1 as MNHEY and CDR2 as SVGEGT. CDR3 length: 13 residues. The CDR3 region is CASSPVGQYGYTF. The CDR3 DNA follows: TGTGCCAGCAGTCCAGTTGGACAGTATGGCTACACCTTC.

This chain connects TRBV4-2 to TRBJ2-7, with TRBD2 identical over 8 bases. The germline V gene has CDR1 LGHNA and CDR2 YNFKEQ. V lost 0 bases, J lost 2 bases, and 12 bases stayed unmatched. This CDR3 spans 18 amino acids. As DNA, the CDR3 is TGTGCCAGCAGCCAAGATTCGGCGGCGGCGGGGGGAACCTACGAGCAGTACTTC. This sequence encodes CASSQDSAAAGGTYEQYF.

The rearrangement links TRBV6-5 to TRBJ1-1, with D maybe TRBD1 (6 bases). With 3 bases removed from V and 10 bases from J, the gap between germline ends came to 15 bases. The germline CDR1 and CDR2 sequences are MNHEY and SVGAGI. There are 13 residues in the CDR3. The CDR3 sequence is CASSYSTGRRAFF. CDR3 DNA sequence: TGTGCCAGCAGTTATTCCACAGGGCGGAGAGCTTTCTTT.

This clone was seen just once. The V call is TRBV3-1 (or the pseudogene TRBV3-2), the J call TRBJ1-1; no clear D gene. The CDR3 consists of 15 residues. The V gene lost 4 bases and the J gene lost 0 bases, with 12 bases spanning the gap. Germline V gene sequence: CDR1 LGHDT, CDR2 YNNKEL (reference sequence). CDR3 nucleotide sequence: TGTGCCAGCAGCCCCGCCGGGAGAATGAACACTGAAGCTTTCTTT. This sequence encodes CASSPAGRMNTEAFF.

The chain couples TRBV15 to TRBJ1-5; 10 bases align to TRBD1. The germline V gene has CDR1 LNHNV and CDR2 YYDKDF (reference sequence). V dropped 5 bases and J dropped 1; count of bases not matched to a gene: 2. CDR3 length: 15 amino acids. The CDR3 spells CATSWTGGSNQPQHF. CDR3 nucleotide sequence: TGTGCCACCAGCTGGACAGGGGGAAGCAATCAGCCCCAGCATTTT.

The chain is built from TRBV11-3 and TRBJ2-5; 8 nucleotides match TRBD2. Losses at the gene ends were 1 base for V and 1 base for J; bases not matched to a gene: 2. CDR1 SGHNT and CDR2 YENEEA come from the germline V gene. This CDR3 contains 15 residues. The CDR3 nucleotides are TGTGCCAGCAGCTTAGCGGGGGGGAGCCAAGAGACCCAGTACTTC. Translation: CASSLAGGSQETQYF.

CDR3 in amino acids: CASSGAALSILNYGYTF. The CDR3 coding sequence is TGTGCCAGCAGTGGGGCAGCTCTCTCGATTCTTAACTATGGCTACACCTTC. The chain links TRBV6-1 to TRBJ1-2; D remains ambiguous. Germline V lookup: CDR1 MNHNS, CDR2 SASEGT. CDR3 length: 17 residues. V was cut by 4 bases and J by 1 base, with 19 bases left in between.

The genes are TRBV21-1 and TRBJ2-7; the table's D call TRBD1 went unverified against the DNA. TRBV21-1 is a recognized pseudogene. The length of the CDR3 is 14 residues. This CDR3 reads CASTCGTDSYEQYF. CDR3 DNA: TGTGCCAGCACCTGCGGGACAGACTCCTACGAGCAGTACTTC.

This clone was recorded once. The rearrangement uses TRBV2 and TRBJ1-1; D is uncertain. The germline V gene encodes CDR1 SNHLY and CDR2 FYNNEI. This CDR3 comprises 14 residues. The V and J ends lost 3 bases and 4 bases respectively, with 12 bases between them. In DNA form, the CDR3 reads TGTGCCAGCAGTGACTTGGTGGAGAGCACTGAAGCTTTCTTT. Protein: CASSDLVESTEAFF.

The V call is TRBV11-3, the J call TRBJ2-1; possible D gene TRBD1, 6 bases. Looked up from germline, CDR1 is SGHNT and CDR2 is YENEEA. Between the trimmed V and J ends, which lost 4 bases and 2 bases, there was a span of 15 bases. The CDR3 is 16 amino acids. CDR3 coding DNA: TGTGCCAGCAGCTCCCGCTGGGGGCCTGCCTACAATGAGCAGTTCTTC. Protein product: CASSSRWGPAYNEQFF.

The chain uses TRBV29-1 and TRBJ1-1, with 9 bases aligning to TRBD1. After removal of 6 bases from V and 5 bases from J, the junction contained 4 bases not matched to a gene. Germline values: CDR1 SQVTM, CDR2 ANQGSEA. The CDR3 sequence is 12 residues long. CDR3 bases: TGCAGCGTGCACAGGGGGCAAACTGAAGCTTTCTTT. Amino acid sequence: CSVHRGQTEAFF.

V usage is TRBV7-3 and J usage is TRBJ2-1; 8 bases match TRBD1. After removal of 4 bases from V and 1 base from J, the junction contained 3 bases not matched to a gene. The CDR3 sequence is 15 residues long. The germline V gene has CDR1 SGHTA and CDR2 FQGTGA. The CDR3 nucleotides are TGTGCCAGCAGCTCAACAGGGGGTTCCTACAATGAGCAGTTCTTC. Its translation is CASSSTGGSYNEQFF.